What follows is one T cell receptor beta chain and its context. The sample originates from a study of blood T cell repertoires in COVID-19. Across the study: Sites across the United States, Italy and Spain contributed samples from acute and convalescent COVID-19. The analysed material was cDNA or gDNA that came from T cells, B-cell-depleted T cells, or PBMCs.

V lost 4 bases to trimming and J lost 5 bases, with 15 bases between them. The V gene's germline CDR1 is SEHNR and CDR2 FQNEAQ (reference sequence). The CDR3 runs 15 residues. Per the original data handling: Estimated nucleated cell counts came from reference gene primer amplification. TCRdb keeps only in-frame clones here, not all; method: immunoSEQ multiplex PCR. For V, J and clone size, that table is used; D and trimming come from the DNA. The table includes some 260,000 clones, around three quarters detected once. Sample: peripheral blood. The V gene is TRBV7-9, the J gene TRBJ2-1; D perhaps matches TRBD1 (6 bases). The sequence derives from a woman of 80 years or more with acute or convalescent COVID-19. In nucleotides, the CDR3 is TGTGCCAGCAGCTCCGGACAGACCATGCACAATGAGCAGTTCTTC. Residues: CASSSGQTMHNEQFF.